The clone carrying this T cell receptor (beta chain) has just a few counts. Its antigen remains unidentified. This sample was included in a study of blood T cells in healthy people across ages. Study results and limitations: Unsorted PBMC input precluded a conclusive naive versus antigen-experienced comparison. More naive CD4+ cells and higher diversity were found in long-lived than in aged donors.

Together with a sample-barcoded 5' primer, a J-beta primer mix was included in a second PCR lasting roughly 6 to 12 cycles. TCRdb processed the 5' RACE reads anew with MiXCR; each CDR3 protein has one entry. The sample has around 820,000 distinct CDR3 sequences; 20% to 30% are singletons. The same data also contributed to another study, on T cells of mothers and their children.

The TCR originated in a boy under 18 in good health. Sequenced: blood.

The CDR3 sequence is CASSGTANSNQPQHF. CDR3 nucleotides: TGTGCCAGCAGCGGGACAGCGAATAGCAATCAGCCCCAGCATTTT. The chain joins TRBV6-6 to TRBJ1-5, with 7 bases that match TRBD1. The CDR3 has 15 amino acids. V shed 6 bases, J shed 0 bases, and the junction held 5 bases outside the gene matches. The V gene's germline CDR1 is MNHNY and CDR2 SVGAGI (reference sequence).